This entry is about one TCR beta chain. The antigen it recognizes is unknown. Per-nucleotide qualities are absent, and no much larger clonotype sits a single base away. Trimming takes 6 bases off V and 7 bases off J; junction bases not matched to a gene: 7. The CDR3 runs 14 residues from the cysteine to the phenylalanine. The kept DNA is CDR3 alone, 42 bases in frame from the first base. The CDR1 and CDR2 encoded by the germline V gene (reference sequence) are SGHKS and YYEKEE. The data belong to a study of blood T cell repertoires in COVID-19 (dated by TCRdb to 2019 to 2021). Concerning the study at large: Collaborator samples came from the United States, Italy and Spain and covered acute and convalescent phases of COVID-19. The dataset comprised deeply sampled blood TCRbeta repertoires from subjects exposed to, actively infected with, or recovered from COVID-19. A de-identified subject ID, COVID-19 status, age in years and sex were almost always included in the sample metadata. The repertoires were released in a freely available public database intended as a resource for research on the immune response to SARS-CoV-2. Samples were obtained from the ongoing ImmuneRACE study (first 160 participants) and from some 1,300 subjects provided by 6 global collaborators. The prospective study material was composed of cDNA or gDNA derived from T cells, B-cell-depleted T cells, or PBMCs. HLA class I and class II types, where available, came from metadata supplied by the sample provider rather than from assay-based typing.

In the prospective study, participants were roughly 18 to 95 years old, resided in 20 to 30 geographic areas of the United States, and were enrolled through a virtual design. In the prospective study, participants were assigned to cohorts based on the clinical history participants reported in a screening survey and a study questionnaire. Mobile phlebotomists in the prospective study collected whole blood, serum and a nasopharyngeal or oropharyngeal swab from every participant. Participants in the prospective study had the option to provide additional blood draws and questionnaires over an approximately 2-month period. Before DNA extraction, blood samples from the prospective study were shipped at room temperature or frozen. TCRbeta CDR3 regions were amplified from genomic DNA using the immunoSEQ Assay, a bias-controlled multiplex PCR. The original pipeline was this. The number of nucleated cells in each sample was estimated by amplification of reference gene primers within the assay. To quantify the absolute abundance of each unique TCRbeta CDR3 rearrangement, sequence reads were collapsed and filtered. For each sample, productive Simpson clonality was calculated as the square root of Simpson's diversity index across productive rearrangements. Not all clones reach the TCRdb copy of this immuneACCESS table, which keeps in-frame sequences only. Checked studies attribute under half of the gap to unresolved V genes and leave the rest unexplained. The DNA was the basis for D and trimming; V, J and clone size are from that table. The sample data list about 190,000 clones, and 86% of these were observed just once. Of the sample, 4.5% to 6.5% falls within the top ten clones.

The study at large found these results: The amount of clinical and demographic metadata varied by source and participant and was provided uncurated.

The sequencing sample was made of PBMCs or T cells enriched from blood (not recorded which). This TCR came from a middle-aged man with acute COVID-19. Recombination linked TRBV5-5 to TRBJ1-4; TRBD1 aligns with 9 central bases. The nucleotide sequence reads TGTGCCAGCAACCGAGACAGGGGGAGTGAAAAACTGTTTTTT. This sequence encodes CASNRDRGSEKLFF.